This section outlines one T cell receptor beta chain sequence together with its context. The junction had 1 base not matched to a gene; V was cut back by 3 bases and J by 0 bases. CDR1 is SGHTA and CDR2 is FQGNSA in the germline V gene. The CDR3 length is 14 residues. This specimen belongs to a study of Tregs in tolerant kidney transplant recipients. The method was immunoSEQ multiplex PCR; TCRdb's version includes in-frame clones alone and lacks a portion of them. This sample has around 70,000 clones, with roughly 92% found just once. The clonotype originates from a human donor who received a combined kidney and bone marrow transplant. The rearrangement links TRBV7-2 to TRBJ2-7; 8 bases line up with TRBD2. The material was CD8+ T cells from blood, obtained before the transplant. The CDR3 protein is CASSFTSGSYEQYF. The DNA for the CDR3 is TGTGCCAGCAGCTTTACTAGCGGCTCCTACGAGCAGTACTTC.